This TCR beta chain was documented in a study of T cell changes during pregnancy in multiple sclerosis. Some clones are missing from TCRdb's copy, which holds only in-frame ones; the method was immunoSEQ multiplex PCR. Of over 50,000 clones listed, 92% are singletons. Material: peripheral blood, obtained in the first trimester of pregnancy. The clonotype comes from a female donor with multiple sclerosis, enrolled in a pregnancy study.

The CDR3 is CSVVPDARESGEQYF. In DNA form, the CDR3 reads TGCAGCGTAGTCCCCGATGCCAGGGAAAGTGGCGAGCAGTACTTC. This rearrangement joins TRBV29-1 to TRBJ2-5; a weak D match, TRBD1 (5 bases). The last part of the DNA fits TRBJ2-7 better; the J call may be wrong. CDR1 and CDR2 from the germline V gene are SQVTM and ANQGSEA. The CDR3 has 15 amino acids.